Given below is one TCR beta chain in context. This entry belongs to a study of regulatory T cells in long-lasting Graves disease. Time point indicated: newly diagnosed GD, antithyroid drugs for less than 3 months. PBMCs were the source of the RNA used for TCR sequencing. Trimming removed 6 bases from V and 5 bases from J, with 22 bases in between. CDR3 length equals 16 residues. The authors built TCR beta libraries using iRepertoire HTBI primers and Arm-PCR of CDR3 regions. One entry per CDR3 protein results from TCRdb running MiXCR on the multiplex PCR reads. Counted here are fewer than 550,000 distinct CDR3 sequences, 15% to 20% occurring once; the ten biggest clones make up 25%. The same sample was also studied in work on T cells in Graves' hyperthyroidism and ophthalmopathy.

The clonotype comes from a woman aged 35 to 60 with Graves disease. The source was peripheral blood mononuclear cells (PBMCs), collected at new diagnosis, from a patient treated with antithyroid drugs. The chain uses TRBV12-3 or TRBV12-4 and TRBJ2-5; D may match TRBD1 or TRBD2 (5 bases each). In nucleotides, the CDR3 is TGTGCCAGCAGAGAACTCCCGGGACGCACGACTGAGACCCAGTACTTC. As protein: CASRELPGRTTETQYF.